The source of this TCR beta chain is a study of cytomegalovirus exposure and HLA in healthy donors. Across the study: Falling in the Caucasian-associated ancestry cluster were about 80% of some 400 genotyped donors.

With 60 Vbeta and 13 Jbeta primers, the PCR was carried out. The assay was immunoSEQ multiplex PCR, and TCRdb's table has in-frame clones only and misses some. Counted here are approximately 150,000 clones, roughly 70% occurring once; the ten biggest clones make up under 7%. Notes on the study in general: An analysis was carried out at a later point. It showed that HLA-associated TCR beta chains were more clonally expanded than equally common non-associated chains. Cytomegalovirus-associated status was assigned to some 160 TCR beta chains. Some segments of the V type, notably TRBV6-2 and TRBV6-3, were excluded as indistinguishable.

Germline values: CDR1 SEHNR, CDR2 FQNEAQ (reference sequence). The CDR3 consists of 17 residues. Turning to this clone: The antigen is not known. Relative to the germline gene, one junction end is altered; a read error may explain this.

This TCR was sampled from a woman aged 18-29 years in good health and CMV-seropositive. Sequences were obtained from PBMCs. The chain has TRBV7-9 and TRBJ1-1, with TRBD1 matching 8 bases. This chain's CDR3 is CSSSPGTGIPWNTEAFF. The DNA for the CDR3 is TGTTCCAGCAGCCCTGGGACAGGTATCCCGTGGAACACTGAAGCTTTCTTT.